In its sample, the clone carrying this T cell receptor (beta chain) was seen a few times. RNA transcripts gave rise to amplified TCR beta CDR3 regions. When the TCR CDR3 underwent first-round RT-PCR, the HTBI primer set was used. TCRdb reprocessed the multiplex PCR reads via MiXCR and lists one record per CDR3 protein. This table holds approximately 720,000 distinct CDR3 sequences, roughly a sixth found once. The data originate from a study of T cells in Graves' hyperthyroidism and ophthalmopathy. The CDR3 consists of 18 residues. CDR1 is PRHDT and CDR2 is FYEKMQ in the germline V gene (reference sequence). V was clipped by 5 bases and J by 0 bases, with 19 bases between them.

V is TRBV13 and J is TRBJ2-2; D may be TRBD2 (6 bases). The sequencing input was blood. This TCR was sampled from a woman in her forties or fifties with Graves' hyperthyroidism that later progressed to Graves' ophthalmopathy. Written as DNA, the CDR3 is TGTGCCAGCAGCACGACGCCGGGACTCAGAACGAACACCGGGGAGCTGTTTTTT. This sequence encodes CASSTTPGLRTNTGELFF. Full variable domain (remainder filled in from reference TRBV13 and TRBJ2-2): AAGVIQSPRHLIKEKRETATLKCYPIPRHDTVYWYQQGPGQDPQFLISFYEKMQSDKGSIPDRFSAQQFSDYHSELNMSSLELGDSALYFCASSTTPGLRTNTGELFFGEGSRLTVL.